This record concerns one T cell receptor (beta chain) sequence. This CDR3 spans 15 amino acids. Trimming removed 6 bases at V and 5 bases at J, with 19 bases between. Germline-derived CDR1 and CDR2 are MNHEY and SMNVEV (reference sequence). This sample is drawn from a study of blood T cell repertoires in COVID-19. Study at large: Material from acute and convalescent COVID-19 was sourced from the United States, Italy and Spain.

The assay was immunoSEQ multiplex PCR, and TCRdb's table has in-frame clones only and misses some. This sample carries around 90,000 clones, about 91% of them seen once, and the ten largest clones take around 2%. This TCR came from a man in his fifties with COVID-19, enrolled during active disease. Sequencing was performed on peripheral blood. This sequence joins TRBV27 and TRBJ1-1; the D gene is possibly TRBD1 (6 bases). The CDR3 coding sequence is TGTGCCAGCAGGAGCCAGGGGATTGGATTTACTGAAGCTTTCTTT. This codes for CASRSQGIGFTEAFF.